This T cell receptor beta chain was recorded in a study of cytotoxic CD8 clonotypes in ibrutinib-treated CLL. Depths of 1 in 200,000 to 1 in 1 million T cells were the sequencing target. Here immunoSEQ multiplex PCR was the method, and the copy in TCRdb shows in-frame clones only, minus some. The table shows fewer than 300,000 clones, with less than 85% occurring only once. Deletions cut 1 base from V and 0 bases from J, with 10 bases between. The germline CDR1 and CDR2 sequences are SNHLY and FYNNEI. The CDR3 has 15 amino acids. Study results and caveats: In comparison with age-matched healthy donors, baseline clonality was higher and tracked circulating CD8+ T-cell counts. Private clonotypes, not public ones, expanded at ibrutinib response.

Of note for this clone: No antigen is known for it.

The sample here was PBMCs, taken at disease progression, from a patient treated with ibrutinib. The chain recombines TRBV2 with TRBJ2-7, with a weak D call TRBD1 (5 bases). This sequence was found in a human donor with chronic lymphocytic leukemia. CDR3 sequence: CASSEEGSPSYEQYF. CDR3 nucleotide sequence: TGTGCCAGCAGTGAAGAGGGGTCCCCCTCCTACGAGCAGTACTTC. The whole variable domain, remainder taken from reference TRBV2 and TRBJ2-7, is EPEVTQTPSHQVTQMGQEVILRCVPISNHLYFYWYRQILGQKVEFLVSFYNNEISEKSEIFDDQFSVERPDGSNFTLKIRSTKLEDSAMYFCASSEEGSPSYEQYFGPGTRLTVT.